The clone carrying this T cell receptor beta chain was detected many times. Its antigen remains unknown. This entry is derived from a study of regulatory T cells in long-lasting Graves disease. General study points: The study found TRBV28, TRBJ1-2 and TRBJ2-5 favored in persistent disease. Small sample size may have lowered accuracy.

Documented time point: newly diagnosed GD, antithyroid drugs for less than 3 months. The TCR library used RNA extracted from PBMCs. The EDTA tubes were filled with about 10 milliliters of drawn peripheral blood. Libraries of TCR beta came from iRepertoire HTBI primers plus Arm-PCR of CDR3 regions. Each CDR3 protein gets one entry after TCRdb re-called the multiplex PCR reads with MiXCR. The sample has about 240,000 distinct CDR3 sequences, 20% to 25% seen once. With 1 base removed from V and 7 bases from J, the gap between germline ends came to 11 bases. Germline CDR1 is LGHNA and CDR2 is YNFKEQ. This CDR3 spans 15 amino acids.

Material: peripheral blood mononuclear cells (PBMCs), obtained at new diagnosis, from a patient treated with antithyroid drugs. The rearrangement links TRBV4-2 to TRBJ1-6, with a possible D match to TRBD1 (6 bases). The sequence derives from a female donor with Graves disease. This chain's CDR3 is CASSQVGGGNSPLHF. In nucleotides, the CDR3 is TGTGCCAGCAGCCAAGTTGGAGGGGGAAATTCACCCCTCCACTTT.